This record covers a single T cell receptor (beta chain). The data are from a study of blood T cell repertoires in COVID-19. On the study more broadly: There were acute and convalescent COVID-19 samples, and they came from the United States, Italy and Spain. Sources were T cells, B-cell-depleted T cells, or PBMCs; the material itself was cDNA or gDNA.

Per the authors' pipeline: The authors estimated nucleated cell counts from reference gene primer amplification. Sequencing was performed with immunoSEQ multiplex PCR; in TCRdb, only in-frame clones are kept and a portion is missing. The V and J calls and the clone size are those of that table, but D and trimming were determined from the DNA. The sample has around 320,000 clones, approximately 90% seen once. This CDR3 region has 15 residues. The junction had 7 bases not matched to a gene; V was cut back by 4 bases and J by 2 bases. Germline CDR1 reads SGHTA; CDR2 reads FQGTGA. This chain connects TRBV7-3 to TRBJ2-5, with 7 nucleotides matching TRBD2. Sequencing input: peripheral blood. The receptor was isolated from a woman younger than 45 who had recovered from COVID-19. The chain's CDR3 is CASSSSSGRQETQYF. The CDR3 nucleotides read TGTGCCAGCAGCTCGTCGTCCGGGAGGCAAGAGACCCAGTACTTC. Full variable domain (missing parts from reference TRBV7-3 and TRBJ2-5): GAGVSQTPSNKVTEKGKYVELRCDPISGHTALYWYRQSLGQGPEFLIYFQGTGAADDSGLPNDRFFAVRPEGSVSTLKIQRTERGDSAVYLCASSSSSGRQETQYFGPGTRLLVL.